These T cell receptor beta chains were read from a single sample in a study of radiation and T cells in renal cell carcinoma. Here immunoSEQ multiplex PCR was the method, and the copy in TCRdb shows in-frame clones only, minus some. The sample records over 60,000 clones, less than 90% being singletons. The sequencing here drew on blood, taken from a patient whose treatment included radiotherapy and nephrectomy. These TCRs come from a woman aged 55-70 years with renal cell carcinoma. Each CDR3 is given with its conserved first and last residue. D genes are given only for firm matches. The size entry is marked missing in some rows and otherwise reads once, few, many or a size class.

TRBV7-6	TRBJ1-1	NA	NA	CASSATGYNTEAFF	TGTGCCAGCAGCGCCACAGGGTATAACACTGAAGCTTTCTTT
TRBV28	TRBJ2-3	NA	NA	CASNNEETSPDTQYF	TGTGCCAGCAACAATGAAGAGACTAGTCCAGATACGCAGTATTTT
TRBV2	TRBJ1-1	NA	NA	CASKQQEGNTEAFF	TGTGCCAGCAAACAACAGGAAGGCAACACTGAAGCTTTCTTT
TRBV25-1	TRBJ1-1	NA	TRBD1	CASSERDRGRTEAFF	TGTGCCAGCAGTGAACGGGACAGGGGGCGAACTGAAGCTTTCTTT
TRBV2	TRBJ1-1	NA	NA	CASSEAPYTEAFF	TGTGCCAGCAGTGAAGCTCCGTACACTGAAGCTTTCTTT
TRBV7-2	TRBJ2-7	NA	TRBD1	CASSFPGQTYEQYF	TGTGCCAGCAGTTTCCCGGGACAGACCTACGAGCAGTACTTC
TRBV10-2	TRBJ1-1	few	TRBD1	CASSRGRGTEAFF	TGCGCCAGCAGTAGGGGGCGGGGAACTGAAGCTTTCTTT
TRBV10-3	TRBJ2-1	NA	NA	CAISEVLDSYNEQFF	TGTGCCATCAGTGAGGTGCTAGACTCCTACAATGAGCAGTTCTTC
TRBV30	TRBJ2-6	NA	NA	CAWSVLGSTGANVLTF	TGTGCCTGGAGTGTACTGGGATCCACTGGGGCCAACGTCCTGACTTTC
TRBV7-2	TRBJ2-4	NA	NA	CASQPGGAGKNIQYF	TGTGCCAGCCAACCGGGGGGCGCAGGCAAAAACATTCAGTACTTC
TRBV13	TRBJ2-4	NA	TRBD1	CASSSQGFYPIAKDIQYF	TGTGCCAGCAGCTCACAGGGGTTCTACCCCATAGCCAAAGACATTCAGTACTTC
TRBV6-6	TRBJ1-2	NA	NA	CATGGGYTF	TGTGCCACCGGGGGGGGCTACACCTTC
TRBV7-9	TRBJ2-6	NA	NA	CASSLTGHGANVLTF	TGTGCCAGCAGCCTCACCGGGCACGGGGCCAACGTCCTGACTTTC
TRBV6-5	TRBJ2-7	NA	NA	CASSYYGQGQGYEQYF	TGTGCCAGCAGTTACTACGGCCAGGGGCAGGGGTACGAGCAGTACTTC
TRBV12-5	TRBJ2-1	NA	TRBD2	CAGRATPRGPNKNYNEQFF	TGTGCAGGGAGGGCGACCCCAAGGGGACCCAATAAAAACTACAATGAGCAGTTCTTC
TRBV18	TRBJ2-3	few	TRBD2	CASSSTTSVGTDTQYF	TGTGCCAGCTCATCTACGACTAGCGTCGGGACAGATACGCAGTATTTT
TRBV10-3	TRBJ2-2	NA	TRBD2	CAISLTNAGTSESGELFF	TGTGCCATCAGCTTAACTAATGCCGGGACTAGCGAATCCGGGGAGCTGTTTTTT
TRBV28	TRBJ1-1	NA	NA	CASSSPGGNTEAFF	TGTGCCAGCAGTTCCCCGGGGGGGAACACTGAAGCTTTCTTT
TRBV6-6	TRBJ2-7	few	NA	CASSWSAGGHNEQYF	TGTGCCAGCAGTTGGAGTGCCGGGGGCCACAACGAGCAGTACTTC
TRBV2	TRBJ1-2	NA	NA	CASSGGYGYTF	TGTGCCAGCAGTGGCGGCTATGGCTACACCTTC
TRBV7-6	TRBJ2-7	once	NA	CASTQGHGGVYEQYF	TGTGCCAGCACCCAGGGACATGGGGGGGTCTACGAGCAGTACTTC
TRBV11-3	TRBJ2-5	NA	TRBD2	CASSPGASGGSETQYF	TGTGCCAGCAGCCCAGGGGCTAGCGGGGGATCGGAGACCCAGTACTTC
TRBV7-2	TRBJ2-3	NA	NA	CASSSAPDTQYF	TGTGCCAGCAGCTCGGCCCCGGATACGCAGTATTTT
TRBV9	TRBJ1-1	NA	NA	CASSVARVGTEAFF	TGTGCCAGCAGCGTAGCGAGGGTCGGCACTGAAGCTTTCTTT
TRBV5-1	TRBJ1-3	NA	NA	CASSLARLRSSGNTIYF	TGCGCCAGCAGCTTGGCCAGGTTACGGAGCTCTGGAAACACCATATATTTT
TRBV2	TRBJ2-3	NA	TRBD1	CASSDGQGGTDTQYF	TGTGCCAGCAGTGATGGACAGGGGGGAACAGATACGCAGTATTTT
TRBV28	TRBJ2-1	once	NA	CASSLLTAGYNEQFF	TGTGCCAGCAGTTTATTAACGGCTGGGTACAATGAGCAGTTCTTC
TRBV18	TRBJ2-7	NA	TRBD1	CASSPRQGASYEQYF	TGTGCCAGCTCACCCCGACAGGGGGCATCCTACGAGCAGTACTTC
TRBV2	TRBJ2-2	NA	TRBD1	CAIDPGTGVSGELFF	TGTGCCATAGACCCCGGGACAGGGGTTTCCGGGGAGCTGTTTTTT
TRBV28	TRBJ1-2	NA	TRBD1	CASSLSRRWTGADYGYTF	TGTGCCAGCAGTCTCTCAAGGAGGTGGACAGGGGCGGACTATGGCTACACCTTC
TRBV4-1	TRBJ1-1	NA	NA	CASSQARNTEAFF	TGCGCCAGCAGCCAAGCGCGAAACACTGAAGCTTTCTTT
TRBV6-6	TRBJ1-5	NA	NA	CASSGRINQPQHF	TGTGCCAGCAGCGGACGGATCAATCAGCCCCAGCATTTT
TRBV14	TRBJ1-1	NA	NA	CASSQNIGISEAFF	TGTGCCAGCAGCCAGAATATAGGGATTTCTGAAGCTTTCTTT
TRBV19	TRBJ2-5	NA	TRBD2	CASSPQGAGRQTQYF	TGTGCCAGTAGTCCCCAAGGAGCGGGGAGACAGACCCAGTACTTC
TRBV6-6	TRBJ2-7	once	TRBD2	CASSSGGSSYEQYF	TGTGCCAGCAGTTCCGGCGGGAGCTCCTACGAGCAGTACTTC
TRBV7-2	TRBJ1-2	NA	NA	CASNHDRLTFNYGYTF	TGTGCCAGCAATCACGACAGGCTTACCTTTAACTATGGCTACACCTTC
TRBV11-3	TRBJ1-3	NA	NA	CASSLALTSSGNTIYF	TGTGCCAGCAGCTTGGCCCTGACAAGCTCTGGAAACACCATATATTTT
TRBV6-1	TRBJ2-1	NA	TRBD2	CASSGTSVNEQFF	TGTGCCAGCAGCGGGACTAGCGTCAATGAGCAGTTCTTC
TRBV15	TRBJ1-1	NA	TRBD1	CATSGYRGTEAFF	TGTGCCACCAGCGGATACAGGGGCACTGAAGCTTTCTTT
TRBV11-2	TRBJ2-6	once	NA	CASSLSGAGANVLTF	TGTGCCAGCAGCTTATCCGGGGCTGGGGCCAACGTCCTGACTTTC
TRBV19	TRBJ2-7	NA	TRBD1	CASSRDRDYEQYF	TGTGCCAGTAGTCGGGACAGGGACTACGAGCAGTACTTC